These T cell receptor beta chains were read from a single sample in a study of blood T cell repertoires in COVID-19. Generated by immunoSEQ multiplex PCR, the TCRdb table keeps only in-frame clones and is missing some. The table shows 200,000 to 300,000 clones, with around 89% occurring only once. Sequenced: PBMCs or T cells enriched from blood (not recorded which). The receptors come from a middle-aged woman with acute COVID-19. CDR3s include the opening cysteine and the closing phenylalanine or tryptophan. The D gene is left open where the match is weak. Clone sizes are given selectively: once, few, many, or a class where the clone is expanded.

d_call	v_call	j_call	cdr3_length	clone_size	cdr3_nt	cdr3_aa
TRBD1	TRBV7-2	TRBJ2-3	14	.	TGTGCCAGCAGCCCGGGGACAGGGAGGTATACGCAGTATTTT	CASSPGTGRYTQYF
.	TRBV9	TRBJ1-4	18	.	TGTGCCAGCAGCGTAGTGCGCGCTCACCTTTGGGGCCTTGAAAAACTGTTTTTT	CASSVVRAHLWGLEKLFF
.	TRBV30	TRBJ1-1	13	.	TGTGCCTGGAGTGTTGGAGGGAACACTGAAGCTTTCTTT	CAWSVGGNTEAFF
.	TRBV6-6	TRBJ2-5	13	once	TGTGCCAGCAGAGGGGCAGCCCAAGAGACCCAGTACTTC	CASRGAAQETQYF
.	TRBV13	TRBJ1-5	12	few	TGTGCCAGCAGCTTCGGGGATCAGCCCCAGCATTTT	CASSFGDQPQHF
TRBD1	TRBV19	TRBJ2-2	16	once	TGTGCCAGTAGTACCCAGGACAGGGGCCCCACCGGGGAGCTGTTTTTT	CASSTQDRGPTGELFF
TRBD1	TRBV12-3/TRBV12-4	TRBJ1-1	12	.	TGTGCCAGCAGCCTACACACAGGGGGAGCTTTCTTT	CASSLHTGGAFF
TRBD1	TRBV20-1	TRBJ2-7	15	.	TGCAGTGCTAGTGCCGGACAGGGAAGAGGTTACGAGCAGTACTTC	CSASAGQGRGYEQYF
TRBD1	TRBV9	TRBJ1-4	14	.	TGTGCCAGCAGCGTAGGGGCAGGGGGCGGAAAACTGTTTTTT	CASSVGAGGGKLFF
.	TRBV3-1/TRBV3-2	TRBJ1-1	17	.	TGTGCCAGCAGCCAAGATTGGGAGGGCCGTATGAACACTGAAGCTTTCTTT	CASSQDWEGRMNTEAFF
.	TRBV25-1	TRBJ1-2	13	.	TGTGCCAGCAACGACGACAGGACCTATGGCTACACCTTC	CASNDDRTYGYTF
TRBD2	TRBV7-9	TRBJ2-3	17	once	TGTGCCAGCAGCCCCCTAAGTGGCGCGGGGGGGAGAGATACGCAGTATTTT	CASSPLSGAGGRDTQYF
.	TRBV25-1	TRBJ2-1	13	.	TGTGCCAGCAGTGCCTGGCTGGGGGGTACCCAGTTCTTC	CASSAWLGGTQFF
TRBD1	TRBV5-1	TRBJ2-1	17	.	TGCGCCAGCAGCTTTGGGACAGGGGGTTCGCCGAACAATGAGCAGTTCTTC	CASSFGTGGSPNNEQFF
.	TRBV5-1	TRBJ2-5	12	.	TGCGCCAGCAGCTTGGATACAGTTACCCAGTACTTC	CASSLDTVTQYF
TRBD1	TRBV6-5	TRBJ2-1	13	.	TGTGCCAGCAGGGCCGGGACAGTTAATGAGCAGTTCTTC	CASRAGTVNEQFF
.	TRBV30	TRBJ1-2	14	once	TGTGCCTGGAATAAAGAAGTGGGGGGTGGTGGCTACACCTTC	CAWNKEVGGGGYTF
.	TRBV12-3/TRBV12-4	TRBJ2-3	12	.	TGTGTCATAGGGACTAGCACAGATACGCAGTATTTT	CVIGTSTDTQYF
.	TRBV13	TRBJ2-1	15	.	TGTGCCAGCAGCTTAGGACAGGGAGGGCGGAATGAGCAGTTCTTC	CASSLGQGGRNEQFF
TRBD2	TRBV10-3	TRBJ2-5	12	.	TGTGCCATCAGTGTAGCGGGAGAGACCCAGTACTTC	CAISVAGETQYF
TRBD1	TRBV19	TRBJ1-5	17	.	TGTGCCAGTCGCCCAGGACAGGGGGCGCGAGGCGATCAGCCCCAGCATTTT	CASRPGQGARGDQPQHF
.	TRBV12-5	TRBJ1-1	15	once	TGTGCTAGTGGTTCACAGGGAGTGGGGCCCACTGAAGCTTTCTTT	CASGSQGVGPTEAFF
TRBD1	TRBV2	TRBJ1-2	15	.	TGTGCCAGCAGTGTTCAAGGAGGGGGCGCGAGGGGCTACACCTTC	CASSVQGGGARGYTF
.	TRBV5-1	TRBJ1-6	17	.	TGCGCCAGCAGCTCCTTGGCAAGTGGCTCCTATAATTCACCCCTCCACTTT	CASSSLASGSYNSPLHF
TRBD1	TRBV5-5	TRBJ1-2	13	.	TGTGCCAGCAGTTGGGGACAGGGGAATGGCTACACCTTC	CASSWGQGNGYTF
TRBD2	TRBV19	TRBJ2-3	15	.	TGTGCCAGTAGTCTTGGACTAGCGTTCACAGATACGCAGTATTTT	CASSLGLAFTDTQYF
.	TRBV10-3	TRBJ2-1	11	.	TGTGCCATCAGTGAGATAGATGAGCAGTTCTTC	CAISEIDEQFF
.	TRBV7-6	TRBJ2-2	15	.	TGTGCCAGCAGCTTAGTCACAGGCGGTTCCGGGGAGCTGTTTTTT	CASSLVTGGSGELFF
TRBD1	TRBV12-3/TRBV12-4	TRBJ2-7	13	.	TGTGCCAGCAGTACGGACAGGGCCTACGAGCAGTACTTC	CASSTDRAYEQYF
TRBD1	TRBV11-2	TRBJ1-6	15	.	TGTGCCAGCAGCTTAGTGACAGGGAACAATTCACCCCTCCACTTT	CASSLVTGNNSPLHF
TRBD2	TRBV7-2	TRBJ2-7	18	.	TGTGCCAGCAGCCCCAGTGGACTAGCGGGGGGATCTCTCTACGAGCAGTACTTC	CASSPSGLAGGSLYEQYF
.	TRBV7-2	TRBJ2-1	13	.	TGTGCCAGCAGCTTAGCAGGGGCCGGGGAGCAGTTCTTC	CASSLAGAGEQFF
.	TRBV6-5	TRBJ2-5	14	once	TGTGCCAGCAGTTACGGGCTATGGCAAGAGACCCAGTACTTC	CASSYGLWQETQYF
.	TRBV7-2	TRBJ2-5	13	.	TGTGCCAGCGGGGACCTGGGGGGAGAGACCCAGTACTTC	CASGDLGGETQYF
.	TRBV28	TRBJ1-2	12	.	TGTGCCAGCAGTTTACTTAACGGGGGCTACACCTTC	CASSLLNGGYTF
TRBD1	TRBV19	TRBJ1-3	15	few	TGTGCCAGTAGTGGGGACAGTTCCTGGGGAAACACCATATATTTT	CASSGDSSWGNTIYF
.	TRBV21-1	TRBJ2-7	14	.	TGTGCCAGCAGCAACAGGGACACCTCCTACGAGCAGTACTTC	CASSNRDTSYEQYF
.	TRBV7-9	TRBJ1-5	13	.	TGTGCCAGCAGCTTAGGGGCCAATCAGCCCCAGCATTTT	CASSLGANQPQHF
TRBD1	TRBV6-5	TRBJ2-1	15	.	TGTGCCAGCAGCCGGCGGACAGGGGGGCACAATGAGCAGTTCTTC	CASSRRTGGHNEQFF
TRBD1	TRBV18	TRBJ1-4	18	once	TGTGCCAGCTCACCACTAACGGGACAGCAGGCGACTAATGAAAAACTGTTTTTT	CASSPLTGQQATNEKLFF
TRBD2	TRBV7-2	TRBJ2-7	15	.	TGTGCCAGCAGCTTAGCCGGGGGGGCCTCCTACGAGCAGTACTTC	CASSLAGGASYEQYF
TRBD2	TRBV5-1	TRBJ2-1	15	.	TGCGCCAGCAGCGTAGCGGGGGGGCCGGGAAATGAGCAGTTCTTC	CASSVAGGPGNEQFF
TRBD2	TRBV7-9	TRBJ2-5	15	.	TGTGCCAGCAGCTTCGAGCTAGCGGGTAAAGAGACCCAGTACTTC	CASSFELAGKETQYF
TRBD2	TRBV2	TRBJ2-4	12	.	TGTGCCAGCAGTAGGACTAGCGGGGAAAAGTACTTC	CASSRTSGEKYF
TRBD1	TRBV15	TRBJ1-1	17	.	TGTGCCACCAGCGGGACAGGGGTGACGATCATGAACACTGAAGCTTTCTTT	CATSGTGVTIMNTEAFF
.	TRBV19	TRBJ2-1	13	.	TGTGCCAGTAGCGTGTCACTCTACAATGAGCAGTTCTTC	CASSVSLYNEQFF
TRBD2	TRBV6-1	TRBJ2-5	17	.	TGTGCCAGCAGTGGCACGGGACTAGCGGGGGCCAGGGAGACCCAGTACTTC	CASSGTGLAGARETQYF
.	TRBV7-2	TRBJ2-1	14	few	TGTGCCAGCAGCTCGCCCGGGACTGGATTCGAGCAGTTCTTC	CASSSPGTGFEQFF
TRBD1	TRBV30	TRBJ1-2	15	.	TGTGCCTGGAGTCCATTGACAGGGGCTTCCGGCGGCTACACCTTC	CAWSPLTGASGGYTF
.	TRBV29-1	TRBJ2-3	15	once	TGCAGCGTTGCGGGGGATATGCGGGGCACAGATACGCAGTATTTT	CSVAGDMRGTDTQYF